The clone carrying this T cell receptor beta chain was seen many times. Its antigen remains unknown. The sample originates from a study of Graves' ophthalmopathy and Graves' hyperthyroidism. Findings and limits, study-wide: Discrimination between ophthalmopathy and stable hyperthyroidism by a 13-signature model showed nearly 90% sensitivity and about 81% specificity.

Germline V gene lookup returns CDR1 LNHDA and CDR2 SQIVND (reference sequence). Trimming took off 3 bases at V and 2 bases at J, with 5 bases between the two ends. The CDR3 is made up of 13 amino acids. For repertoire sequencing, the TCR beta CDR3 regions were amplified from RNA transcripts. First-round RT-PCR used HTBI primers; second-round multiplex PCR followed. A single record per CDR3 protein comes from TCRdb applying MiXCR to the multiplex PCR reads. The sample consists of about 480,000 distinct CDR3 sequences, 13% to 15% of them appearing once. Clinical symptoms, serum thyroxine, TRAb, thyroid ultrasound and orbital computed tomography were relied on for diagnosis. PBMCs were obtained from roughly 9.4 ml of fresh peripheral blood.

The sequenced sample was blood. This sequence was found in a woman aged 25 to 39 with Graves' ophthalmopathy. The rearrangement joins TRBV19 to TRBJ1-3; D ambiguous. This CDR3 is CASSMAAGNTIYF. For the CDR3, the DNA is TGTGCCAGTAGTATGGCGGCTGGAAACACCATATATTTT. The variable domain in full, completed from reference TRBV19 and TRBJ1-3, reads DGGITQSPKYLFRKEGQNVTLSCEQNLNHDAMYWYRQDPGQGLRLIYYSQIVNDFQKGDIAEGYSVSREKKESFPLTVTSAQKNPTAFYLCASSMAAGNTIYFGEGSWLTVV.